This TCR beta chain was retrieved from a study of cytomegalovirus exposure and HLA in healthy donors. 60 Vbeta and 13 Jbeta primers were used in PCR. Profiling relied on immunoSEQ multiplex PCR, and the TCRdb table lists in-frame clones only, not all of them. The table has 120,000 or so clones, 70% to 80% seen once; the top ten hold around a tenth. The CDR3 consists of 15 residues. V lost 0 bases and J lost 8, with 19 bases in between. The germline V gene encodes CDR1 SQVTM and CDR2 ANQGSEA. The count of this clone is one. Its antigen is unknown. General study points: In a later analysis, HLA-associated TCR beta chains were more clonally expanded than equally common others.

The sequenced material came from PBMCs. This chain uses TRBV29-1 with TRBJ1-2; D is possibly TRBD1 (5 bases). The TCR sequence derives from a woman aged 45-65 years in good health and CMV-seropositive. The CDR3 DNA is TGCAGCGTTGAAGATGGGGCCGGCGGTTTTATGGGCTACACCTTC. Protein: CSVEDGAGGFMGYTF. Variable domain in full (rest from reference TRBV29-1 and TRBJ1-2): SAVISQKPSRDICQRGTSLTIQCQVDSQVTMMFWYRQQPGQSLTLIATANQGSEATYESGFVIDKFPISRPNLTFSTLTVSNMSPEDSSIYLCSVEDGAGGFMGYTFGSGTRLTVV.